This is a list of T cell receptor beta chains from one sample in a study of OX40 agonist ivuxolimab in advanced cancers. The method was immunoSEQ multiplex PCR; TCRdb's version includes in-frame clones alone and lacks a portion of them. Here the sample spans approximately 80,000 clones, over 80% being singletons. This sample comprised CD4+ or CD8+ T cells sorted from blood, obtained in a trial of the OX40 agonist ivuxolimab. The receptor source for this set is an adult with an advanced solid tumor such as melanoma, head and neck, liver or kidney cancer. Both conserved end residues are part of each CDR3. A D gene is named only where the DNA matches it firmly. Not every row has a clone size; where given, it reads once, few, many or a size class.

J gene: TRBJ1-2
D gene: .
clone size: .
V gene: TRBV6-5
CDR3 DNA: TGTGCCAGCAGTCGCCCAGGGGCTTCGGGTGGCTACACCTTC
CDR3 protein: CASSRPGASGGYTF

J gene: TRBJ1-5
D gene: .
clone size: once
V gene: TRBV19
CDR3 DNA: TGTGCCAGTAGTAGGGGGGGTGATAGCAATCAGCCCCAGCATTTT
CDR3 protein: CASSRGGDSNQPQHF

J gene: TRBJ2-7
D gene: TRBD2
clone size: .
V gene: TRBV4-1
CDR3 DNA: TGCGCCAGCAGCCAAGGGCAACCGGGACTAGGGAGTCATATTAGCTCCTACGAGCAGTACTTC
CDR3 protein: CASSQGQPGLGSHISSYEQYF

J gene: TRBJ2-7
D gene: TRBD1
clone size: .
V gene: TRBV19
CDR3 DNA: TGTGCCAGTGGGGACAGTGCGAGCTCCTACGAGCAGTACTTC
CDR3 protein: CASGDSASSYEQYF

J gene: TRBJ2-7
D gene: TRBD2
clone size: few
V gene: TRBV7-9
CDR3 DNA: TGTGCCAGCAGCACACGGACTAGCTACGAGCAGTACTTC
CDR3 protein: CASSTRTSYEQYF

J gene: TRBJ1-1
D gene: .
clone size: .
V gene: TRBV7-7
CDR3 DNA: TGTGCTAGCGCCCCCCCCCGACAGCTACTCAACACTGAAGCTTTCTTT
CDR3 protein: CASAPPRQLLNTEAFF

J gene: TRBJ2-7
D gene: .
clone size: .
V gene: TRBV29-1
CDR3 DNA: TGCAGCGTTGAATTGGGAGAGCAGTACTTC
CDR3 protein: CSVELGEQYF

J gene: TRBJ2-1
D gene: TRBD2
clone size: .
V gene: TRBV7-2
CDR3 DNA: TGTGCCAGCAGCTCAAGGACTAGCGGGGGGTACAATGAGCAGTTCTTC
CDR3 protein: CASSSRTSGGYNEQFF

J gene: TRBJ2-3
D gene: .
clone size: .
V gene: TRBV4-3
CDR3 DNA: TGCGCCAGCAGCCAAGTGGCTAGCCGAGATACGCAGTATTTT
CDR3 protein: CASSQVASRDTQYF

J gene: TRBJ2-3
D gene: TRBD1
clone size: .
V gene: TRBV15
CDR3 DNA: TGTGCCACCAGCAAGGGACAGGGGACTTTCACAGATACGCAGTATTTT
CDR3 protein: CATSKGQGTFTDTQYF